The rows below give T cell receptor beta chains drawn from one sample of a study of technical replicates of blood from several donors. Sequenced by immunoSEQ multiplex PCR; TCRdb stores in-frame clones only, minus some. This sample has about 85,000 clones; approximately 94% occur once, and the top ten carry around 0.25%. The sequencing sample was made of T cells isolated from PBMCs. The receptors here all came from a human donor in good health. Each CDR3 is given with its conserved first and last residue. The order of the fields is J gene, clone size, V gene, D gene, CDR3 DNA, CDR3 protein. D genes are given only for firm matches. Size is stated for part of the rows, as once, few or many counts, or as a class when the clone is expanded.

j_gene: TRBJ1-1; abundance: NA; v_gene: TRBV5-1; d_gene: NA; CDR3nt: TGCGCCAGCAGCCCCCAGGGGCAGATCCCGAACACTGAAGCTTTCTTT; CDR3aa: CASSPQGQIPNTEAFF
j_gene: TRBJ1-4; abundance: NA; v_gene: TRBV6-6; d_gene: NA; CDR3nt: TGTGCCAGCAGTTACTCAAATCTTAATGAAAAACTGTTTTTT; CDR3aa: CASSYSNLNEKLFF
j_gene: TRBJ2-3; abundance: NA; v_gene: TRBV5-1; d_gene: TRBD2; CDR3nt: TGCGCCAGCAGTAGCGGGGTGGGCACAGATACGCAGTATTTT; CDR3aa: CASSSGVGTDTQYF
j_gene: TRBJ2-1; abundance: NA; v_gene: TRBV11-2; d_gene: NA; CDR3nt: TGTGCCAGCAGCTTATCCGGGACTTATTACAATGAGCAGTTCTTC; CDR3aa: CASSLSGTYYNEQFF
j_gene: TRBJ2-3; abundance: NA; v_gene: TRBV4-1; d_gene: NA; CDR3nt: TGCGCCAGCAGCCAAGATCGGCGCGGGGGCCCCACAGATACGCAGTATTTT; CDR3aa: CASSQDRRGGPTDTQYF
j_gene: TRBJ1-6; abundance: NA; v_gene: TRBV5-4; d_gene: NA; CDR3nt: TGTGCCAGCAGCCCCCGACGGGAAGACTCACCCCTCCACTTT; CDR3aa: CASSPRREDSPLHF
j_gene: TRBJ2-3; abundance: NA; v_gene: TRBV6-5; d_gene: NA; CDR3nt: TGTGCCAGCAGTAGGACAAGAACAGATACGCAGTATTTT; CDR3aa: CASSRTRTDTQYF
j_gene: TRBJ1-4; abundance: once; v_gene: TRBV4-2; d_gene: TRBD1; CDR3nt: TGTGCCAGCAGCCAAGGAGTCGGGACAGGGGGCCCGGATGAAAAACTGTTTTTT; CDR3aa: CASSQGVGTGGPDEKLFF
j_gene: TRBJ1-3; abundance: once; v_gene: TRBV5-1; d_gene: NA; CDR3nt: TGCGCCAGCAGCAGGAGTGGGGGGAACGGAAACACCATATATTTT; CDR3aa: CASSRSGGNGNTIYF
j_gene: TRBJ1-1; abundance: once; v_gene: TRBV6-1; d_gene: TRBD1; CDR3nt: TGTGCCAGCAGTGTACAGGGGGCTCGGGTTGAAGCTTTCTTT; CDR3aa: CASSVQGARVEAFF
j_gene: TRBJ1-1; abundance: NA; v_gene: TRBV2; d_gene: NA; CDR3nt: TGTGCCATCCACGGTGGGGCCACTGCTTTCTTT; CDR3aa: CAIHGGATAFF
j_gene: TRBJ1-5; abundance: NA; v_gene: TRBV7-9; d_gene: NA; CDR3nt: TGTGCCAGCAGCTTCGGGGGGGCCTTCACCGATAATCAGCCCCAGCATTTT; CDR3aa: CASSFGGAFTDNQPQHF
j_gene: TRBJ2-7; abundance: NA; v_gene: TRBV10-2; d_gene: NA; CDR3nt: TGCGCCAGCAGTGAGAGGGGCTACGAGCAGTACTTC; CDR3aa: CASSERGYEQYF
j_gene: TRBJ1-4; abundance: once; v_gene: TRBV11-2; d_gene: TRBD1; CDR3nt: TGTGCCAGCAGCTTAGATGCCCTACAGGGGACTAATGAAAAACTGTTTTTT; CDR3aa: CASSLDALQGTNEKLFF
j_gene: TRBJ2-7; abundance: NA; v_gene: TRBV29-1; d_gene: TRBD1; CDR3nt: TGCAGCGTTTCACAGGGGGCGGGTATCGAGCAGTACTTC; CDR3aa: CSVSQGAGIEQYF
j_gene: TRBJ1-1; abundance: NA; v_gene: TRBV6-1; d_gene: NA; CDR3nt: TGTGCCAGCAGTGAATTAGGAGTGAACACTGAAGCTTTCTTT; CDR3aa: CASSELGVNTEAFF
j_gene: TRBJ1-4; abundance: NA; v_gene: TRBV5-1; d_gene: NA; CDR3nt: TGCGCCAGCAGCTGGAGGGCGGGGGGAACTAATGAAAAACTGTTTTTT; CDR3aa: CASSWRAGGTNEKLFF
j_gene: TRBJ2-2; abundance: NA; v_gene: TRBV6-6; d_gene: NA; CDR3nt: TGTGCCAGCAGCCTTGTCAGGGGGGACGTCGGGGAGCTGTTTTTT; CDR3aa: CASSLVRGDVGELFF
j_gene: TRBJ1-3; abundance: NA; v_gene: TRBV5-6; d_gene: NA; CDR3nt: TGTGCCAGCAGCTTTTTGATGAGGGAGGGAAACACCATATATTTT; CDR3aa: CASSFLMREGNTIYF
j_gene: TRBJ2-7; abundance: NA; v_gene: TRBV7-9; d_gene: TRBD2; CDR3nt: TGTGCCAGCAGCCCTGGGCGGGGAGCGGGGCCCTCCTACGAGCAGTACTTC; CDR3aa: CASSPGRGAGPSYEQYF
j_gene: TRBJ2-7; abundance: NA; v_gene: TRBV10-3; d_gene: NA; CDR3nt: TGTGCCATCCAAGAGGGGGAACAGCAGTACTTC; CDR3aa: CAIQEGEQQYF
j_gene: TRBJ2-3; abundance: NA; v_gene: TRBV16; d_gene: TRBD2; CDR3nt: TGTGCCAGCAGCCAATATTCCGGGACTAGCGGTTCCACAGATACGCAGTATTTT; CDR3aa: CASSQYSGTSGSTDTQYF
j_gene: TRBJ2-5; abundance: NA; v_gene: TRBV6-6; d_gene: NA; CDR3nt: TGTGCCAGCAGGGTGCCGAGCGCAGAGACCCAGTACTTC; CDR3aa: CASRVPSAETQYF
j_gene: TRBJ1-1; abundance: NA; v_gene: TRBV5-1; d_gene: NA; CDR3nt: TGCGCCAGCAGCCCCCTGACGGGGGGCACTGAAGCTTTCTTT; CDR3aa: CASSPLTGGTEAFF
j_gene: TRBJ2-7; abundance: NA; v_gene: TRBV27; d_gene: TRBD2; CDR3nt: TGTGCCAGCAGAGGGGGGACTAGCAGACACTACGAGCAGTACTTC; CDR3aa: CASRGGTSRHYEQYF
j_gene: TRBJ1-1; abundance: NA; v_gene: TRBV7-2; d_gene: NA; CDR3nt: TGTGCCAGCAGCTTAGATGGCACCGTGAACACTGAAGCTTTCTTT; CDR3aa: CASSLDGTVNTEAFF
j_gene: TRBJ1-2; abundance: NA; v_gene: TRBV7-9; d_gene: NA; CDR3nt: TGTGCCAGCAGCCCACCTGGGCCCTATGGCTACACCTTC; CDR3aa: CASSPPGPYGYTF
j_gene: TRBJ2-4; abundance: NA; v_gene: TRBV5-5; d_gene: TRBD1; CDR3nt: TGTGCCAGCAGCTTGAAGGGGACAGGGAACATTCAGTACTTC; CDR3aa: CASSLKGTGNIQYF
j_gene: TRBJ2-7; abundance: NA; v_gene: TRBV4-1; d_gene: TRBD2; CDR3nt: TGCGCCAGCAGCCAGGGGACTAGCGACTCCTACGAGCAGTACTTC; CDR3aa: CASSQGTSDSYEQYF
j_gene: TRBJ2-7; abundance: NA; v_gene: TRBV9; d_gene: NA; CDR3nt: TGTGCCAGCAGCGTAGGGGCAGCCGAGCAGTACTTC; CDR3aa: CASSVGAAEQYF
j_gene: TRBJ1-1; abundance: NA; v_gene: TRBV29-1; d_gene: NA; CDR3nt: TGCAGCGTTGTCTGGGGGGATAGCACTGAAGCTTTCTTT; CDR3aa: CSVVWGDSTEAFF
j_gene: TRBJ1-1; abundance: NA; v_gene: TRBV19; d_gene: TRBD1; CDR3nt: TGTGCCAGTAGTACCAGGACAGGGAGGCACAACACTGAAGCTTTCTTT; CDR3aa: CASSTRTGRHNTEAFF
j_gene: TRBJ1-5; abundance: NA; v_gene: TRBV9; d_gene: NA; CDR3nt: TGTGCCAGCAGCCGCGGGGTCGGGGCGCCGGGGGAGCCCCAGCATTTT; CDR3aa: CASSRGVGAPGEPQHF
j_gene: TRBJ2-3; abundance: NA; v_gene: TRBV7-9; d_gene: TRBD2; CDR3nt: TGTGCCAGCAGCTTTTCGGGACTAGAGACAGATACGCAGTATTTT; CDR3aa: CASSFSGLETDTQYF
j_gene: TRBJ2-3; abundance: NA; v_gene: TRBV10-2; d_gene: NA; CDR3nt: TGCGCCAGCAGTGAGTCGATGGGCAGGCGCACAGATACGCAGTATTTT; CDR3aa: CASSESMGRRTDTQYF
j_gene: TRBJ2-5; abundance: NA; v_gene: TRBV29-1; d_gene: TRBD2; CDR3nt: TGCAGCGTTGACTCCGAGCGGGAGGTACAAAAGACCCAGTACTTC; CDR3aa: CSVDSEREVQKTQYF
j_gene: TRBJ2-7; abundance: NA; v_gene: TRBV5-1; d_gene: NA; CDR3nt: TGCGCCAGCAGCTTAGACCTGGACAGATACGAGCAGTACTTC; CDR3aa: CASSLDLDRYEQYF
j_gene: TRBJ2-3; abundance: NA; v_gene: TRBV9; d_gene: TRBD2; CDR3nt: TGTGCCAGCAGCGTACTGGCGGGGGGACCCACAGATACGCAGTATTTT; CDR3aa: CASSVLAGGPTDTQYF
j_gene: TRBJ2-5; abundance: NA; v_gene: TRBV2; d_gene: NA; CDR3nt: TGTGCCAGCATGATTAGCTTGGAGACCCAGTACTTC; CDR3aa: CASMISLETQYF
j_gene: TRBJ1-1; abundance: few; v_gene: TRBV4-1; d_gene: NA; CDR3nt: TGCGCCAGCAGCCAAGTTTTTCCGGGGAACACTGAAGCTTTCTTT; CDR3aa: CASSQVFPGNTEAFF
j_gene: TRBJ1-1; abundance: NA; v_gene: TRBV16; d_gene: NA; CDR3nt: TGTGCCAGCAGCCCCAACAGGGACACTGAAGCTTTCTTT; CDR3aa: CASSPNRDTEAFF
j_gene: TRBJ1-2; abundance: once; v_gene: TRBV11-2; d_gene: NA; CDR3nt: TGTGCCAGCAGTTCCGGGTTCAACTATGGCTACACCTTC; CDR3aa: CASSSGFNYGYTF
j_gene: TRBJ2-5; abundance: NA; v_gene: TRBV5-1; d_gene: NA; CDR3nt: TGCGCCAGCAGCTTGGCAGGGGCTGGTGAGACCCAGTACTTC; CDR3aa: CASSLAGAGETQYF
j_gene: TRBJ2-2; abundance: NA; v_gene: TRBV11-3; d_gene: NA; CDR3nt: TGTGCCAGCAGCTTAGTGCTTTTTGGGACAACCACCGGGGAGCTGTTTTTT; CDR3aa: CASSLVLFGTTTGELFF
j_gene: TRBJ2-7; abundance: NA; v_gene: TRBV5-1; d_gene: NA; CDR3nt: TGCGCCAGCAGCTTGGACTACTACGAGCAGTACTTC; CDR3aa: CASSLDYYEQYF
j_gene: TRBJ1-1; abundance: NA; v_gene: TRBV5-1; d_gene: NA; CDR3nt: TGCGCCAGCAGCTTGGCCCTGACAGGGAACACTGAAGCTTTCTTT; CDR3aa: CASSLALTGNTEAFF
j_gene: TRBJ2-2; abundance: NA; v_gene: TRBV29-1; d_gene: TRBD2; CDR3nt: TGCAGCGTCCCGGGGAGTAGCGGGAGGGTCACCGGGGAGCTGTTTTTT; CDR3aa: CSVPGSSGRVTGELFF
j_gene: TRBJ1-5; abundance: NA; v_gene: TRBV5-1; d_gene: TRBD1; CDR3nt: TGCGCCAGCAGCGCGGGACAGGGGAACAATCAGCCCCAGCATTTT; CDR3aa: CASSAGQGNNQPQHF
j_gene: TRBJ2-7; abundance: NA; v_gene: TRBV28; d_gene: TRBD1; CDR3nt: TGTGCCAGCGGGACAGGGAATTATTACGAGCAGTACTTC; CDR3aa: CASGTGNYYEQYF
j_gene: TRBJ2-3; abundance: NA; v_gene: TRBV29-1; d_gene: NA; CDR3nt: TGCAGGATTGGCCCATCGGAGGACTGGCAGCCAGATACGCAGTATTTT; CDR3aa: CRIGPSEDWQPDTQYF